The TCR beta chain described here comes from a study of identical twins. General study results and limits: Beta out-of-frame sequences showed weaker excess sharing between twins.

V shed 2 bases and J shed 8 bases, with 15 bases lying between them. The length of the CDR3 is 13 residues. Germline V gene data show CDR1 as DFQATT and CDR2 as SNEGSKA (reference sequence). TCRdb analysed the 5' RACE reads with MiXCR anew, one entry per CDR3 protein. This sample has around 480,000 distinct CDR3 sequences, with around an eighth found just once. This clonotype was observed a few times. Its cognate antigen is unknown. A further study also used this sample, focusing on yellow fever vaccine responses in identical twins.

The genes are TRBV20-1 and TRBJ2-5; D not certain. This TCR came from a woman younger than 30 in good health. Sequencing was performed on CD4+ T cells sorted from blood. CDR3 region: CSARPDNQITQYF. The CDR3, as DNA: TGCAGTGCTAGACCCGACAACCAAATAACCCAGTACTTC.